The rows below give T cell receptor beta chains drawn from one sample of a study of blood T cell repertoires in COVID-19. Sequenced by immunoSEQ multiplex PCR; TCRdb stores in-frame clones only, minus some. Among about 480,000 clones listed, about 88% were seen once. The sample was PBMCs or T cells enriched from blood (not recorded which). These receptors all come from a woman aged 55-69 years who had recovered from COVID-19. CDR3s include the opening cysteine and the closing phenylalanine or tryptophan.

J: TRBJ1-3
V: TRBV10-1
CDR3: CASSPDSVSGNTIYF

J: TRBJ1-2
V: TRBV19
CDR3: CASSTTGDYGYTF

J: TRBJ2-1
V: TRBV5-1
CDR3: CASREQGQEYNEQFF

J: TRBJ2-3
V: TRBV9
CDR3: CASSVASQSTDTQYF

J: TRBJ1-2
V: TRBV6-5
CDR3: CASSRQGDGYTF

J: TRBJ2-1
V: TRBV10-2
CDR3: CASSMTSYGEQFF

J: TRBJ2-5
V: TRBV2
CDR3: CASSANSGNQETQYF

J: TRBJ1-1
V: TRBV7-9
CDR3: CASSAQGLDNTEAFF

J: TRBJ2-5
V: TRBV19
CDR3: CASSLDPSSGGIQETQYF

J: TRBJ2-1
V: TRBV11-3
CDR3: CASSLGGPYNEQFF

J: TRBJ2-7
V: TRBV6-5
CDR3: CASRVTGIPYEQYF

J: TRBJ1-6
V: TRBV2
CDR3: CASTNRASRSPLHF

J: TRBJ1-2
V: TRBV15
CDR3: CATSRDRGNYGYTF

J: TRBJ1-2
V: TRBV5-4
CDR3: CASSLGVGDYGYTF

J: TRBJ1-2
V: TRBV5-4
CDR3: CASSEGGRTNYGYTF

J: TRBJ1-2
V: TRBV6-1
CDR3: CASSEGSVGGQSYTF

J: TRBJ2-5
V: TRBV4-1
CDR3: CASSRNHADRRAQETQYF

J: TRBJ1-1
V: TRBV6-6
CDR3: CASSSPSTRGNTEAFF

J: TRBJ2-3
V: TRBV5-1
CDR3: CASGLSDTQYF

J: TRBJ1-2
V: TRBV27
CDR3: CASSAGTDYGYTF

J: TRBJ1-1
V: TRBV11-2
CDR3: CASSLDLLTEAFF

J: TRBJ1-6
V: TRBV27
CDR3: CASRVAVNSPLHF

J: TRBJ2-3
V: TRBV7-2
CDR3: CASSLTSGETDTQYF

J: TRBJ1-5
V: TRBV19
CDR3: CASSQTYGNNQPQHF

J: TRBJ1-4
V: TRBV2
CDR3: CASSGQGLVSEKLFF

J: TRBJ2-3
V: TRBV21-1
CDR3: CASSKVSVAPDTQYF

J: TRBJ2-5
V: TRBV7-8
CDR3: CASRAGGETQYF

J: TRBJ1-1
V: TRBV19
CDR3: CASSIGQGGAEAFF

J: TRBJ1-5
V: TRBV5-1
CDR3: CASSLDFGRGGPQHF

J: TRBJ2-1
V: TRBV15
CDR3: CATSRELLLRNEQFF

J: TRBJ2-7
V: TRBV3-1/TRBV3-2
CDR3: CASSQRGNEQYF

J: TRBJ1-3
V: TRBV11-2
CDR3: CASSFRGIGTGRSGNTIYF

J: TRBJ2-2
V: TRBV2
CDR3: CASSADRDTGELFF

J: TRBJ2-3
V: TRBV5-1
CDR3: CASSFSRSSTDTQYF

J: TRBJ2-2
V: TRBV9
CDR3: CASSRGQGELTGELFF

J: TRBJ2-2
V: TRBV5-1
CDR3: CASSLWRANTGELFF

J: TRBJ2-3
V: TRBV18
CDR3: CASSPWRVRGGRDTQYF

J: TRBJ1-5
V: TRBV5-1
CDR3: CASSLGGLSSNQPQHF

J: TRBJ1-6
V: TRBV6-5
CDR3: CASSSLRDSPLHF

J: TRBJ2-1
V: TRBV11-2
CDR3: CASSLILLGNEQFF

J: TRBJ1-2
V: TRBV30
CDR3: CAWSSQGQRNYGYTF

J: TRBJ2-3
V: TRBV30
CDR3: CAWSVNGRTDTQYF

J: TRBJ1-2
V: TRBV9
CDR3: CASRPTGGFGYTF

J: TRBJ1-1
V: TRBV11-3
CDR3: CASSLGTGRHTEAFF

J: TRBJ2-2
V: TRBV5-1
CDR3: CASSRDKYTGELFF

J: TRBJ2-2
V: TRBV4-2
CDR3: CASSHSGGGTGELFF

J: TRBJ1-6
V: TRBV12-3/TRBV12-4
CDR3: CASSFRDSPLHF

J: TRBJ2-2
V: TRBV2
CDR3: CASSIGLANTGELFF

J: TRBJ2-3
V: TRBV12-5
CDR3: CASGAGRVRTDTQYF

J: TRBJ2-4
V: TRBV28
CDR3: CASSLSTGEAKNIQYF

J: TRBJ1-4
V: TRBV7-2
CDR3: CASSTGGGEKLFF

J: TRBJ2-6
V: TRBV6-4
CDR3: CASSDSRFSGANVLTF

J: TRBJ1-3
V: TRBV10-3
CDR3: CAISGTGLRNTIYF

J: TRBJ1-2
V: TRBV6-5
CDR3: CASSYRSGYGYTF

J: TRBJ2-5
V: TRBV5-6
CDR3: CASSLAASGGAKRETQYF